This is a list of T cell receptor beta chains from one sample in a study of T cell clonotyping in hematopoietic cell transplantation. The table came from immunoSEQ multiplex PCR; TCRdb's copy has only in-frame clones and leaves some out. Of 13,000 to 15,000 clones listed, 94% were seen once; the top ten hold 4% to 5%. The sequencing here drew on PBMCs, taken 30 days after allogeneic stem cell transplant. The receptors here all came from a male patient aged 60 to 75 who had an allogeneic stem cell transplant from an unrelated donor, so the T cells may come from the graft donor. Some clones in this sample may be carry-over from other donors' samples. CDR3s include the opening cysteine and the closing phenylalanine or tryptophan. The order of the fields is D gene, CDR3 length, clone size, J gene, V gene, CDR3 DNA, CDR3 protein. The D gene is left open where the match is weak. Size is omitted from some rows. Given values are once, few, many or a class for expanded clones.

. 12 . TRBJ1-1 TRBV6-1 TGTGCCAGCAGTGGCCCGAGCACTGAAGCTTTCTTT CASSGPSTEAFF
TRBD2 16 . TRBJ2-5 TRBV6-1 TGTGCCAGCAGTGAAGCGGGGACTAGCGGGGGGCGGGCCCAGTACTTC CASSEAGTSGGRAQYF
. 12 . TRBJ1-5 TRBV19 TGTGCCAGTAACATACCGAATCAGCCCCAGCATTTT CASNIPNQPQHF
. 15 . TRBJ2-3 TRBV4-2 TGTGCCAGCAGCCAAGACGGGCGTCCGGCAGATACGCAGTATTTT CASSQDGRPADTQYF
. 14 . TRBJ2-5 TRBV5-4 TGTGCCAGCAGCTTAGCCGGGACACAAGAGACCCAGTACTTC CASSLAGTQETQYF
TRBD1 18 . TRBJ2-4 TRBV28 TGTGCCAGCAGCAATACCGGGACAGGGAGATCGGCCAAAAACATTCAGTACTTC CASSNTGTGRSAKNIQYF
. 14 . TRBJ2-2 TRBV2 TGTGCCAGCAGTGTCCTGGGGGGTGGCGGGGAGCTGTTTTTT CASSVLGGGGELFF
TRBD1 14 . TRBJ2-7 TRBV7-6 TGTGCCAGCAGCCCTCGGGACAGCACCTACGAGCAGTACTTC CASSPRDSTYEQYF
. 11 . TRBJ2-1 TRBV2 TGTGCCAGCACGGATTACAATGAGCAGTTCTTC CASTDYNEQFF
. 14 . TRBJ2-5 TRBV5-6 TGTGCCAGCAGCTTGGCTGGAGGCCAAGAGACCCAGTACTTC CASSLAGGQETQYF
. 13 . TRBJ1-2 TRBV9 TGTGCCAGCAGCGTAGACAATAACTATGGCTACACCTTC CASSVDNNYGYTF
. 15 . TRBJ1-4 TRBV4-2 TGTGCCAGCAGCCAAGATCTTGTGAAGGAGGAAAAACTGTTTTTT CASSQDLVKEEKLFF
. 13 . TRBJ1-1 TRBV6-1 TGTGCCAGCAGTGGACTGAGGGACACTGAAGCTTTCTTT CASSGLRDTEAFF
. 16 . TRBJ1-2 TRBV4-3 TGCGCCAGCAGCCAACATACAGGGTTATCTAACTATGGCTACACCTTC CASSQHTGLSNYGYTF
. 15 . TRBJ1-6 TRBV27 TGTGCCAGCAGCCCCTGGGGTGGGCTTGATTCACCCCTCCACTTT CASSPWGGLDSPLHF
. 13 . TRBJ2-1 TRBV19 TGTGCCAGTAGTTCAACTAGGGGGGGTGAGCAGTTCTTC CASSSTRGGEQFF
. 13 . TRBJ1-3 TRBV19 TGTGCCAGTGGCCAGTACTCTGGAAACACCATATATTTT CASGQYSGNTIYF
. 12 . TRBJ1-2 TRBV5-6 TGTGCCAGCAGCTTGGCCTACAATTTGAACACCTTC CASSLAYNLNTF
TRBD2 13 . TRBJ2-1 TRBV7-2 TGTGCCAGCAGCTTCAGCGGGGACAATGAGCAGTTCTTC CASSFSGDNEQFF
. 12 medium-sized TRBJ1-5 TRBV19 TGTGCCAGTAGTATAGGGATTCAGCCCCAGCATTTT CASSIGIQPQHF
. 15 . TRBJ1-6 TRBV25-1 TGTGCCAGCAGTGGGGCCGCGGGGGGAGTCGGCCACCTCCACTTT CASSGAAGGVGHLHF
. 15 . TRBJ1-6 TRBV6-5 TGTGCCAGCAGCTACATGGGGCAGGGGACTTCACCCCTCCACTTT CASSYMGQGTSPLHF
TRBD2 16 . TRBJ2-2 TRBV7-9 TGTGCCAGCAGCTCGTTAAGAGGGACTAGGGCCGGGGAGCTGTTTTTT CASSSLRGTRAGELFF
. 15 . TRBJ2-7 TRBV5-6 TGTGCCAGCAGCTTGGGGGGCTGGGGCGCCTACGAGCAGTACTTC CASSLGGWGAYEQYF
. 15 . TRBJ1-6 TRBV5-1 TGCGCCAGCAGCGCCGGAGGCAGGGCTGATTCACCCCTCCACTTT CASSAGGRADSPLHF
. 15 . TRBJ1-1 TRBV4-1 TGCGCCAGCAGCCAACACGGGACCCGTGACGCTGAAGCTTTCTTT CASSQHGTRDAEAFF
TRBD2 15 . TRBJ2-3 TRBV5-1 TGCGCCAGCAGACTTAGGACTAGCGGGGAAGGTACGCAGTATTTT CASRLRTSGEGTQYF
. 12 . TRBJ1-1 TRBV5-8 TGTGCCAGCAGCTTAATCGCCACTGAAGCTTTCTTT CASSLIATEAFF